One sample yielded the 13 T cell receptor beta chains listed below, sequenced in a study of T-cell reconstitution after alpha-beta-depleted transplantation in children. Library preparation (for TCRbeta) was performed with unique molecular identifiers. MiXCR was run by TCRdb on the PCR reads, yielding one entry per CDR3 protein. Altogether over 15,000 distinct CDR3 sequences are present, about 5% being singletons, with the ten largest covering 6.9%. The specimen was PBMCs, collected before TCRalphabeta/CD19-depleted stem cell transplant. These receptors came from a boy under 18 with acute lymphoblastic leukemia, due to receive a stem cell transplant.

This clonotype was recorded at least ten times. This may be a read error: a much more frequent sequence differs by one nucleotide. This chain connects TRBV6-5 to TRBJ1-2; D is uncertain. There are 14 residues in the CDR3. V lost 0 bases to trimming and J lost 3 bases, with 8 bases between them. CDR1 is MNHEY and CDR2 is SVGAGI in the germline V gene. DNA of the CDR3: TGTGCCAGCAGTTACTCGGGCAGACACTATGGCTACACCTTC. Protein sequence: CASSYSGRHYGYTF.

This clonotype ranks as medium-sized. The rearrangement links TRBV2 to TRBJ2-1, with 10 bases that match TRBD1. The CDR3 consists of 15 residues. CDR1 and CDR2 from the germline V gene are SNHLY and FYNNEI. J was trimmed by 8 bases and V by 8 bases; bases with no gene match: 12. CDR3 sequence reads: CASRYQGQGYDEQFF. The CDR3 DNA reads as TGTGCCAGCCGTTATCAGGGACAGGGGTACGATGAGCAGTTCTTC.

This clonotype was detected ten times or more. This chain links TRBV19 with TRBJ1-2; 9 nucleotides agree with TRBD1. The CDR3 loop spans 14 amino acids. Germline V lookup: CDR1 LNHDA, CDR2 SQIVND (reference sequence). Losses at the gene ends were 7 bases for V and 3 bases for J; bases not matched to a gene: 6. Here the CDR3 reads CASNRGLADYGYTF. The DNA of the CDR3 is TGTGCCAGTAACAGGGGGCTGGCGGACTATGGCTACACCTTC. The complete variable domain, with remaining parts taken from reference TRBV19 and TRBJ1-2, reads DGGITQSPKYLFRKEGQNVTLSCEQNLNHDAMYWYRQDPGQGLRLIYYSQIVNDFQKGDIAEGYSVSREKKESFPLTVTSAQKNPTAFYLCASNRGLADYGYTFGSGTRLTVV.

The sample holds many counts of this clonotype. The junction does not match germline at one end; this may be a read error. V gene TRBV5-1 combines with J gene TRBJ1-1; D is uncertain. CDR1 is SGHRS and CDR2 is YFSETQ in the germline V gene. The length of the CDR3 is 13 residues. CDR3 protein: CASGLRGNTEAFF. For the CDR3, the DNA is TGCGCCAGCGGCTTACGTGGGAACACTGAAGCTTTCTTT.

This clonotype appeared many times. DNA for the CDR3: TGTGCCAGCAGTTTACGAGCTCGAGCAGATACGCAGTATTTT. Translation: CASSLRARADTQYF. The V gene is TRBV27, the J gene TRBJ2-3, with D uncertain. V lost 2 bases and J lost 4, with 10 bases in between. Looked up from germline, CDR1 is MNHEY and CDR2 is SMNVEV (reference sequence). The CDR3 sequence is 14 residues long.

This clonotype occurred many times. The rearrangement links TRBV28 to TRBJ2-5, with no clear D. The CDR3 is 14 residues long. CDR1 and CDR2 from the germline V gene are MDHEN and SYDVKM. Deletions cut 3 bases from V and 5 bases from J, with 13 bases between. CDR3 DNA: TGTGCCAGCAGTTTGGTTAGCTATTCGGAGACCCAGTACTTC. Translation: CASSLVSYSETQYF.

In its sample, this clonotype is medium-sized. The rearrangement links TRBV29-1 to TRBJ2-1; no definite D call. This CDR3 is built from 12 residues. Germline lookup yields CDR1 SQVTM and CDR2 ANQGSEA. Trimming left V 5 bases short and J 9 bases short, with 14 bases between. The CDR3 DNA reads as TGCAGCGTTCTTCTCGGCCAGACTGAGCAGTTCTTC. Translated: CSVLLGQTEQFF.

There are many counts of this clonotype. The rearrangement links TRBV20-1 to TRBJ2-1; maybe TRBD2 (7 bases). V lost 6 bases to trimming and J lost 2 bases, with 17 bases between them. The CDR3 has 15 amino acids. Germline CDR1 reads DFQATT; CDR2 reads SNEGSKA (reference sequence). The CDR3 region has the DNA TGCAGTGCCTGGAGGGGGGGGGTGCCCTACAATGAGCAGTTCTTC. Translating gives CSAWRGGVPYNEQFF.

The sample holds many counts of this clonotype. This chain joins TRBV7-7 and TRBJ2-5; 7 nucleotides agree with TRBD1. CDR1 is SSHAT, CDR2 FNYEAQ, per germline (reference sequence). The CDR3 covers 13 residues. Unmatched junction bases numbered 1, after V lost 4 bases and J lost 2 bases. The DNA of the CDR3 is TGTGCCAGCAGCTCGGGACAGCAAGAGACCCAGTACTTC. This translates into CASSSGQQETQYF.

A few counts support this clonotype. The CDR3 DNA sequence: TGTGCCTGGAGTGGACAGCTCCACAATCAGCCCCAGCATTTT. It encodes CAWSGQLHNQPQHF. V usage is TRBV30 and J usage is TRBJ1-5, with a weak D call TRBD1 (5 bases). The CDR3 extends over 14 amino acids. V dropped 1 base and J dropped 3 bases, with 10 bases sitting between them. Per the germline V gene, CDR1 is GTSNPN and CDR2 is SVGIG (reference sequence).

Ten or more counts support this clonotype. The chain links TRBV7-6 to TRBJ2-3; 7 bases match TRBD1. Per the germline V gene, CDR1 is SGHVS and CDR2 is FNYEAQ. There are 17 residues in the CDR3. V lost 2 bases and J lost 0; bases outside the gene matches: 8. This CDR3 reads CASSLHSTGSSTDTQYF. CDR3 sequence (DNA): TGTGCCAGCAGCTTACACTCGACAGGGAGTAGCACAGATACGCAGTATTTT.

This clonotype came up many times. The chain uses TRBV27 and TRBJ2-6; D unclear. CDR1 and CDR2 from the germline V gene are MNHEY and SMNVEV (reference sequence). V lost 5 bases and J lost 3, with 8 bases in between. The length of the CDR3 is 14 residues. The CDR3 nucleotides read TGTGCCAGCAGTCCCTTCGGTGGGGCCAACGTCCTGACTTTC. Its protein product is CASSPFGGANVLTF.

This clonotype was counted ten times or more. This sequence joins TRBV7-9 and TRBJ2-2; D is undetermined. V lost 4 bases, J lost 6 bases, and 18 bases lay in between. Per the germline V gene, CDR1 is SEHNR and CDR2 is FQNEAQ (reference sequence). The CDR3 length is 16 residues. The CDR3 region is CASSSLEWESAGELFF. CDR3 DNA: TGTGCCAGCAGCTCCCTGGAATGGGAAAGTGCCGGGGAGCTGTTTTTT.